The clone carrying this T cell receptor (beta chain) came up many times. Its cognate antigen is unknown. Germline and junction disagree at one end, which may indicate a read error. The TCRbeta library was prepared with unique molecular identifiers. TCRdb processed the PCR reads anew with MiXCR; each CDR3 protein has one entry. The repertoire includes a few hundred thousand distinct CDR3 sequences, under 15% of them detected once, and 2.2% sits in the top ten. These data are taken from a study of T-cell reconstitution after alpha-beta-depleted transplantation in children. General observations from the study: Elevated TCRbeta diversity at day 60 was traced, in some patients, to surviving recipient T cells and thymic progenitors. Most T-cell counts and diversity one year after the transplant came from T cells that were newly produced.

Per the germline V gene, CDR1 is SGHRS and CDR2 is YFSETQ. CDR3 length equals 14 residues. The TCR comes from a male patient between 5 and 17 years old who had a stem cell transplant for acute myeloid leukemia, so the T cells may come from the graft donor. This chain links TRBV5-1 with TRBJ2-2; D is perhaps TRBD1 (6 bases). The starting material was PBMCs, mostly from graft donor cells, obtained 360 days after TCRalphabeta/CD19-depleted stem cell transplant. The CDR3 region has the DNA TGTGCCAGCAGCCTAGGGACAAACACCGGGGAGCTGTTTTTT. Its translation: CASSLGTNTGELFF.